This TCR beta chain stems from a study of vaccination effects on CD4 cells after COVID-19. Study overall: Roughly 2.1 million PBMC were seeded per well and grown in the presence of roughly 10 IU/ml IL-2 and 8.5 to 10 ug/ml peptides.

V dropped 11 bases and J dropped 3 bases, with 16 bases sitting between them. This CDR3 has 14 residues. Looked up from germline, CDR1 is LGHNA and CDR2 is YNFKEQ. Whole-study results and caveats: In the late period after vaccination, infection- and vaccine-induced clones contracted markedly.

Clones were read by immunoSEQ multiplex PCR, and TCRdb kept only the in-frame ones, dropping some. The sample consists of tens of thousands of clones, under 85% of them appearing once. As to this clone: Its antigen is not known.

The culture ran for nine to eleven days, and then CD4+ T cells were isolated. Nucleocapsid antibodies were negative in the vaccine recipients, who had never had SARS-CoV-2 infection. IL-2 medium took the place of half the medium on both days 3 and 7. The receptor comes from a human donor who received a COVID-19 vaccine. Sequences were derived from CD4+ T cells from PBMCs cultured without peptide, sampled before COVID-19 vaccination. The rearrangement links TRBV4-2 to TRBJ2-2, with D tentatively TRBD2 (6 bases). CDR3 in amino acids: CASRGSTDTGELFF. Here the CDR3 DNA reads TGTGCCTCCCGGGGGTCAACGGACACCGGGGAGCTGTTTTTT.